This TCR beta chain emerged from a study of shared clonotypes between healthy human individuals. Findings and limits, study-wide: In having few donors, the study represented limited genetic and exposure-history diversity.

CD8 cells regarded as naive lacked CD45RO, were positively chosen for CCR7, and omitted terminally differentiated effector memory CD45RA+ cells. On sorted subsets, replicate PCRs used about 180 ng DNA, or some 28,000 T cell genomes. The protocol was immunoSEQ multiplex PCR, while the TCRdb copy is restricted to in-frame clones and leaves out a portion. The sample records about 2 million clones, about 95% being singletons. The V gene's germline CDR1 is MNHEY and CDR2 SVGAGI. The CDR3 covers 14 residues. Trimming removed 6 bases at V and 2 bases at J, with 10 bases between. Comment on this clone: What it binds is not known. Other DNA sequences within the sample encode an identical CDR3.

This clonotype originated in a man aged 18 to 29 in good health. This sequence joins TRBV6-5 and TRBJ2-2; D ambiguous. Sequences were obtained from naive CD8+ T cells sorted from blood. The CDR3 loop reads CASSPGQNTGELFF. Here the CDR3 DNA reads TGTGCCAGCAGCCCCGGGCAAAACACCGGGGAGCTGTTTTTT.